This TCR beta chain derives from a study of blood T cell repertoires in COVID-19. Overall study context: Spain, Italy and the United States supplied samples that represented acute and convalescent COVID-19. Sources were T cells, B-cell-depleted T cells, or PBMCs; the material itself was cDNA or gDNA.

Method: immunoSEQ multiplex PCR; TCRdb's copy keeps in-frame clones and lacks some. Here the sample spans around 150,000 clones, roughly 80% being singletons. This clone was recorded a few times. Germline V lookup: CDR1 SGHDT, CDR2 YYEEEE. J gave up 0 bases and V 3 bases, and 3 bases lay outside the gene matches. CDR3 size: 15 residues. Sequencing used peripheral blood. V and J are TRBV5-6 and TRBJ2-5, with 9 bases matching TRBD2. This TCR was recovered from a man between 65 and 80 years old with acute or convalescent COVID-19. CDR3 loop: CASSYPSGNQETQYF. DNA for the CDR3: TGTGCCAGCAGCTACCCTAGCGGGAACCAAGAGACCCAGTACTTC.